This T cell receptor beta chain was sequenced for a study of cytomegalovirus exposure and HLA in healthy donors. In the study overall: A previous analysis identified about 110 million unique TCR beta sequences derived from about 180 million T cells.

Germline-derived CDR1 and CDR2 are MDHEN and SYDVKM. The CDR3 length is 14 residues. J gave up 4 bases and V 4 bases, and 5 bases lay outside the gene matches. Primers included in the PCR were 60 Vbeta and 13 Jbeta primers. Repertoires were generated with immunoSEQ multiplex PCR, while TCRdb's copy carries only in-frame clones and drops some. The repertoire holds 84,000 or so clones, around 77% seen once, with around 3.4% in the top ten. The specimen was PBMCs. The chain links TRBV28 to TRBJ1-2; 8 positions agree with TRBD1. This receptor was identified in a man aged 25 to 40 in good health and CMV-seronegative. CDR3 in DNA: TGTGCCAGCAGTTCCACGACAGGGGCCTATGGCTACACCTTC. The encoded protein is CASSSTTGAYGYTF.